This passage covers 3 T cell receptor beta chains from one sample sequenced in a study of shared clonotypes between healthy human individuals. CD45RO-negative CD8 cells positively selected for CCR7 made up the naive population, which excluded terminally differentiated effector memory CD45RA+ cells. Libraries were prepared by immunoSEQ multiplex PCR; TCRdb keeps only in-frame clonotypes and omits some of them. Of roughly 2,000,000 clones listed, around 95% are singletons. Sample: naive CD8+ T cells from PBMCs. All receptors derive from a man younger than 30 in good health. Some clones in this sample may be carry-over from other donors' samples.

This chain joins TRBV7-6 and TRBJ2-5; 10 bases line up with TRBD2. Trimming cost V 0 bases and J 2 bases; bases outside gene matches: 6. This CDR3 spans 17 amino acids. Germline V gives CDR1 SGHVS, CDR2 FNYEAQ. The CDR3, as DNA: TGTGCCAGCAGCTTAGCCCGACTAGCGGGCAGGCAAGAGACCCAGTACTTC. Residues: CASSLARLAGRQETQYF.

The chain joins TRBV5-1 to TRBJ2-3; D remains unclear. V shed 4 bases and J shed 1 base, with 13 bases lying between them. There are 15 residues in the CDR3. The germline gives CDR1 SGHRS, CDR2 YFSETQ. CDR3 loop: CASSPPLRGTDTQYF. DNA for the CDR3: TGCGCCAGCAGCCCCCCTCTTAGGGGCACAGATACGCAGTATTTT.

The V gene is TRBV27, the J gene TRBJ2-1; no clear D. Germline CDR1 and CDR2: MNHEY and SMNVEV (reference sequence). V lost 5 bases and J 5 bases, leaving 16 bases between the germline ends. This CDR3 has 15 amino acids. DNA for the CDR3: TGTGCCAGCAGTCCCCGTTACGGCTTTAACAATGAGCAGTTCTTC. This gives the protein CASSPRYGFNNEQFF.